The 21 T cell receptor beta chains given below trace back to one sample, sequenced in a study of graft-versus-host responses after intestinal transplantation. Clones were sequenced by immunoSEQ multiplex PCR, and TCRdb holds only the in-frame ones, with some missing. Of roughly 92,000 clones in the sample, 85% to 90% were seen once. For these TCRs, the target antigens are not known. Sequenced material: unstimulated CD4+ T cells sorted from spleen or lymph node cells, taken before intestinal transplant. The receptors were sampled from a human donor who received an intestinal transplant.

This rearrangement joins TRBV6-5 to TRBJ2-7; D ambiguous. The CDR3 consists of 16 residues. In germline, CDR1 is MNHEY, CDR2 SVGAGI. Trimming cost V 0 bases and J 3 bases, with 15 bases left between them. Here the CDR3 DNA reads TGTGCCAGCAGTTACTCGACAAGTTCCGCTGGCTACGAGCAGTACTTC. This codes for CASSYSTSSAGYEQYF.

V gene TRBV19 combines with J gene TRBJ1-5, with a possible D match to TRBD1 (6 bases). From germline, CDR1 is LNHDA and CDR2 SQIVND (reference sequence). Trimming took off 9 bases at V and 0 bases at J, with 15 bases between the two ends. The CDR3 loop spans 15 amino acids. The CDR3 reads CASQNQGNSNQPQHF. The CDR3 coding sequence is TGTGCCAGCCAGAATCAGGGGAATAGCAATCAGCCCCAGCATTTT. Filled out from reference TRBV19 and TRBJ1-5, the complete variable domain reads DGGITQSPKYLFRKEGQNVTLSCEQNLNHDAMYWYRQDPGQGLRLIYYSQIVNDFQKGDIAEGYSVSREKKESFPLTVTSAQKNPTAFYLCASQNQGNSNQPQHFGDGTRLSIL.

The gene calls are TRBV11-1 and TRBJ2-3; TRBD1 matches 7 bases. V gave up 7 bases and J gave up 4 bases; unmatched junction bases: 8. The CDR3 has 14 amino acids. Germline CDR1 SGHAT, CDR2 FQDESV (reference sequence). Written as DNA, the CDR3 is TGTGCCAGCACAACGCGACAGGGCGCAGATACGCAGTATTTT. This encodes CASTTRQGADTQYF.

This clone was seen a handful of times. The gene calls are TRBV21-1 and TRBJ1-2. TRBV21-1 constitutes a pseudogene. The CDR3 consists of 14 residues. CDR3 nucleotide sequence: TGTGCCAGCAGCAAAGGGGAGGACTACTATGGCTACACCTTC. Protein product: CASSKGEDYYGYTF.

In its sample, this clone was seen once. The chain couples TRBV6-5 to TRBJ2-7, with 11 bases identical to TRBD1. Per the germline V gene, CDR1 is MNHEY and CDR2 is SVGAGI. The CDR3 totals 12 residues. CDR3 protein: CGSGQGAYEQYF. CDR3 coding DNA: TGTGGCTCGGGACAGGGGGCCTACGAGCAGTACTTC.

This chain connects TRBV5-6 to TRBJ2-3; possible D gene TRBD2, 7 bases. Germline V CDR1 and CDR2: SGHDT, YYEEEE. V lost 4 bases, J lost 2 bases, and 11 bases lay in between. The CDR3 sequence is 14 residues long. The CDR3 loop reads CASSKGDYTDTQYF. The CDR3, as DNA: TGTGCCAGCAGCAAGGGGGACTACACAGATACGCAGTATTTT.

CDR3 DNA: TGCGCCAGCAGCTTGATGGCTAGCGGGGGTCCAGATACGCAGTATTTT. Translated: CASSLMASGGPDTQYF. The genes are TRBV5-1 and TRBJ2-3; 10 bases line up with TRBD2. With V trimmed by 1 base and J by 4 bases, 6 bases remained unmatched. The germline gives CDR1 SGHRS, CDR2 YFSETQ. The CDR3 runs 16 residues.

The chain recombines TRBV7-9 with TRBJ1-6, with D possibly TRBD1 on 6 matching bases. The CDR3 consists of 12 residues. CDR1 is SEHNR, CDR2 FQNEAQ, per germline (reference sequence). Trimming shortened V by 7 bases and J by 12 bases, and 13 bases separated the two germline ends. The DNA for the CDR3 is TGTGCCAGCACCATCACAGGGATACCCCTCCACTTT. It codes for CASTITGIPLHF.

The chain employs TRBV5-1 and TRBJ2-4; D might be TRBD2 (5 bases). The CDR3 extends over 19 amino acids. Trimming stripped 4 bases from V and 1 base from J, with 24 bases between. The germline V gene has CDR1 SGHRS and CDR2 YFSETQ. CDR3 in DNA: TGCGCCAGCAGCCCTGGCGGAGTTAGCGTCATGGTGGCCAAAAACATTCAGTACTTC. As protein: CASSPGGVSVMVAKNIQYF.

This chain connects TRBV19 to TRBJ1-2, with 7 bases aligning to TRBD1. The germline CDR1 and CDR2 sequences are LNHDA and SQIVND (reference sequence). The trim removed 5 bases at V and 7 bases at J, leaving 4 bases unmatched. The CDR3 has 12 residues. CDR3 loop: CASSPRDSGYTF. The CDR3 nucleotides read TGTGCCAGTAGTCCCCGGGACAGTGGCTACACCTTC.

V usage is TRBV5-6 and J usage is TRBJ1-2; the match to TRBD1 covers 9 bases. CDR1 and CDR2 from the germline V gene are SGHDT and YYEEEE. The length of the CDR3 is 15 residues. Unmatched junction bases numbered 7, after V lost 5 bases and J lost 2 bases. CDR3 DNA sequence: TGTGCCAGCAGGGACAGGGGTACCGCCAACTATGGCTACACCTTC. It yields the protein CASRDRGTANYGYTF.

V gene TRBV5-4 combines with J gene TRBJ2-5; TRBD1 aligns across 9 bases. The J segment lost 5 bases and the V segment lost 4 bases, leaving 6 bases of the junction unmatched. The germline V gene has CDR1 SGHNT and CDR2 YYREEE (reference sequence). The CDR3 length is 14 residues. The CDR3 protein is CASSPDRGRETQYF. The CDR3, as DNA: TGTGCCAGCAGCCCCGACAGGGGGAGGGAGACCCAGTACTTC.

This chain links TRBV5-5 with TRBJ2-3, with TRBD2 matching over 8 bases. The length of the CDR3 is 15 residues. The trim removed 2 bases at V and 5 bases at J, leaving 7 bases unmatched. Germline V gives CDR1 SGHKS, CDR2 YYEKEE (reference sequence). The CDR3 nucleotides are TGTGCCAGCAGCTTCTCCGGGGGGGAGGGAGATACGCAGTATTTT. This gives the protein CASSFSGGEGDTQYF. Full variable domain (outside the CDR3, taken from reference TRBV5-5 and TRBJ2-3): DAGVTQSPTHLIKTRGQQVTLRCSPISGHKSVSWYQQVLGQGPQFIFQYYEKEERGRGNFPDRFSARQFPNYSSELNVNALLLGDSALYLCASSFSGGEGDTQYFGPGTRLTVL.

The J gene is TRBJ2-3, the V gene TRBV10-1; D ambiguous. The CDR3 covers 14 residues. Looked up from germline, CDR1 is WNHNN and CDR2 is SYGVQD (reference sequence). The V end lost 3 bases, the J end lost 2 bases, and 9 bases lay between the germline ends. DNA for the CDR3: TGCGCCAGCAGTGACAGGTACCCCACAGATACGCAGTATTTT. Translated: CASSDRYPTDTQYF.

The CDR3 spells CASSPRRGTLNEQFF. The CDR3 nucleotides are TGTGCCAGCAGCCCAAGACGGGGAACCCTCAATGAGCAGTTCTTC. This chain connects TRBV7-3 to TRBJ2-1; possible D gene TRBD2, 5 bases. V shed 5 bases and J shed 6 bases, with 17 bases lying between them. The CDR3 contains 15 residues. Germline V CDR1 and CDR2: SGHTA, FQGTGA. The complete variable domain, with remaining parts taken from reference TRBV7-3 and TRBJ2-1, reads GAGVSQTPSNKVTEKGKYVELRCDPISGHTALYWYRQSLGQGPEFLIYFQGTGAADDSGLPNDRFFAVRPEGSVSTLKIQRTERGDSAVYLCASSPRRGTLNEQFFGPGTRLTVL.

This chain connects TRBV7-9 to TRBJ1-4; D possibly corresponds to TRBD1 (5 bases). V was pared by 3 bases and J by 4 bases, with 12 bases between. The CDR3 sequence is 15 residues long. The germline V gene has CDR1 SEHNR and CDR2 FQNEAQ (reference sequence). The DNA of the CDR3 is TGTGCCAGCAGCTTGGGGCAGCTTGGTAATGAAAAACTGTTTTTT. This gives the protein CASSLGQLGNEKLFF. The complete variable domain, with remaining parts taken from reference TRBV7-9 and TRBJ1-4, reads DTGVSQNPRHKITKRGQNVTFRCDPISEHNRLYWYRQTLGQGPEFLTYFQNEAQLEKSRLLSDRFSAERPKGSFSTLEIQRTEQGDSAMYLCASSLGQLGNEKLFFGSGTQLSVL.

This rearrangement joins TRBV6-5 to TRBJ2-7, with 8 positions matching TRBD2. There are 16 residues in the CDR3. CDR1 is MNHEY and CDR2 is SVGAGI in the germline V gene. V lost 0 bases to trimming and J lost 2 bases; unmatched junction nucleotides: 6. The CDR3 region has the DNA TGTGCCAGCAGTTACTCGGAGGCGGGGGGTGCCTACGAGCAGTACTTC. Encoded protein: CASSYSEAGGAYEQYF.

CDR3 region: CATGEFENIQYF. CDR3 DNA: TGTGCCACCGGGGAGTTCGAAAACATTCAGTACTTC. This rearrangement joins TRBV6-6 to TRBJ2-4; a weak D match, TRBD2 (5 bases). V was pared by 10 bases and J by 5 bases, with 12 bases between. This CDR3 is built from 12 residues. Germline values: CDR1 MNHNY, CDR2 SVGAGI (reference sequence).

This rearrangement joins TRBV7-2 to TRBJ2-5; tentative D call: TRBD2 (5 bases). This CDR3 region has 14 residues. Germline CDR1 SGHTA, CDR2 FQGNSA. V shed 1 base and J shed 3 bases, with 9 bases lying between them. CDR3 DNA sequence: TGTGCCAGCAGCTTAGGGACTCGCAAAGAGACCCAGTACTTC. Its protein is CASSLGTRKETQYF.

This chain uses TRBV6-5 with TRBJ1-2; TRBD1 matches at 7 bases. V was pared by 7 bases and J by 5 bases, with 10 bases of the junction left unmatched. CDR3 length: 14 amino acids. Germline CDR1 MNHEY, CDR2 SVGAGI. The CDR3 reads CASNRAGGVYGYTF. The DNA of the CDR3 is TGTGCCAGCAACCGGGCAGGGGGTGTATATGGCTACACCTTC.

This clone was seen a few times. The chain joins TRBV6-1 to TRBJ2-2; no reliable D call. Germline lookup yields CDR1 MNHNS and CDR2 SASEGT. The CDR3 sequence is 15 residues long. V gave up 2 bases and J gave up 6 bases, with 13 bases separating them. The CDR3 DNA is TGTGCCAGCAGTGAATATCCCCAGATCTCCGGGGAGCTGTTTTTT. Translated, it gives CASSEYPQISGELFF.